These 23 T cell receptor beta chains were sequenced from one sample in a study of T cells in Graves' hyperthyroidism and ophthalmopathy (dated by TCRdb to between 2018 and 2021). The method was multiplex PCR. Sequencing was performed on an Illumina HiSeq 2000. The TCR beta CDR3 regions were amplified from the RNA transcripts. The first round of RT-PCR for the TCR CDR3 was performed with the HTBI primer set and the Qiagen OneStep RT-PCR kit. TCRdb handled the public reads itself, with Q25 trimming in fastp and clone calling in MiXCR, and kept productive beta chains. Each CDR3 protein gets just one entry, which takes the most common genes and DNA from the rows behind it. This sample is represented by under 400,000 distinct CDR3 sequences; roughly 25% of them were singletons. Less than 85% of the sample lies in the top ten. Sequencing used blood. The receptors originated from a man aged 50-59 years with Graves' hyperthyroidism.

This rearrangement joins TRBV14 to TRBJ2-3; no firm D call. The CDR3 runs to 14 residues. Trimming took 0 bases from V and 3 from J, leaving 7 bases between them. The germline CDR1 and CDR2 sequences are SGHDN and FVKESK. In DNA, the CDR3 is TGTGCCAGCAGCCAAGAGCTTCCTACAGATACGCAGTATTTT. Encoded protein: CASSQELPTDTQYF.

This clonotype was detected only once. The chain employs TRBV2 and TRBJ2-7, with D unresolved. Trimming cost V 10 bases and J 1 base, with 14 bases left between them. CDR3 length: 13 amino acids. CDR1 is SNHLY, CDR2 FYNNEI, per germline. This chain's CDR3 is CATQETVSYEQYF. The CDR3 DNA reads TGTGCCACCCAGGAGACGGTTTCCTACGAGCAGTACTTC.

This clonotype came up once. The gene calls are TRBV12-3 or TRBV12-4 and TRBJ1-2; unclear D gene. Trimming stripped 10 bases from V and 8 bases from J, with 17 bases between. The CDR3 is 12 residues long. DNA for the CDR3: TGTGCCACTTCCTCGATAGGGAGAGGCTACACCTTC. As protein: CATSSIGRGYTF.

The chain recombines TRBV2 with TRBJ2-3; 10 nucleotides match TRBD2. CDR3 size: 15 residues. V dropped 4 bases and J dropped 6; count of bases not matched to a gene: 7. The germline gives CDR1 SNHLY, CDR2 FYNNEI. CDR3 sequence: CASSVLAGGRDTQYF. The CDR3 region has the DNA TGTGCCAGCAGTGTGTTAGCGGGGGGCAGGGATACGCAGTATTTT.

This clonotype was seen only a few times. This sequence joins TRBV19 and TRBJ2-3, with 7 bases fitting TRBD2. The CDR3 has 16 amino acids. CDR1 and CDR2 (germline): LNHDA, SQIVND (reference sequence). Germline trimming cut 7 bases from V and 0 bases from J; bases unmatched to any gene: 10. The CDR3 reads CASKGTGGTSTDTQYF. The DNA for the CDR3 is TGTGCCAGTAAGGGGACCGGGGGGACTAGCACAGATACGCAGTATTTT. Variable domain in full (rest from reference TRBV19 and TRBJ2-3): DGGITQSPKYLFRKEGQNVTLSCEQNLNHDAMYWYRQDPGQGLRLIYYSQIVNDFQKGDIAEGYSVSREKKESFPLTVTSAQKNPTAFYLCASKGTGGTSTDTQYFGPGTRLTVL.

This clonotype was seen only a few times. This CDR3 is CASSFSRGISYEQYF. The CDR3 coding sequence is TGTGCCAGCAGTTTCTCACGGGGTATTTCCTACGAGCAGTACTTC. The chain combines TRBV28 with TRBJ2-7; TRBD2 might be the D (5 bases). Germline V gives CDR1 MDHEN, CDR2 SYDVKM. This CDR3 region has 15 residues. The V gene lost 3 bases and the J gene lost 1 base, with 13 bases spanning the gap.

This chain connects TRBV12-3 or TRBV12-4 to TRBJ2-3, with TRBD2 matching 7 bases. The V segment lost 6 bases and the J segment 5 bases; nucleotides outside the gene matches: 5. The CDR3 length is 13 residues. The CDR3 spells CASSPGRGDTQYF. CDR3 nucleotides: TGTGCCAGCAGCCCAGGGAGGGGAGATACGCAGTATTTT.

The V and J genes are TRBV6-1 and TRBJ2-1; 12 nucleotides align to TRBD2. The V and J ends lost 2 bases and 9 bases, in that order; junction bases with no gene match: 8. This CDR3 is 16 amino acids long. CDR1 and CDR2 (germline): MNHNS, SASEGT. The CDR3 nucleotides are TGTGCCAGCAGTGAACTGGCTAGCGGGAGGGCCAGTGAGCAGTTCTTC. Its protein is CASSELASGRASEQFF.

This clonotype has only a few counts. This chain joins TRBV5-8 and TRBJ2-7; D perhaps matches TRBD2 (6 bases). The CDR3 has 13 residues. Between the trimmed V and J ends, which lost 0 bases and 6 bases, there was a span of 10 bases. Germline V gives CDR1 SGHTS, CDR2 YDEGEE. The CDR3 sequence is CASSLGGTAEQYF. The CDR3 coding sequence is TGTGCCAGCAGCTTGGGCGGGACGGCCGAGCAGTACTTC.

This clonotype was seen at least ten times. The V call is TRBV6-1, the J call TRBJ2-7; possible D gene TRBD2, 6 bases. The CDR3 runs 13 residues. The V end was cut by 6 bases, the J end by 1 base, with 10 bases between. CDR1 and CDR2 (germline): MNHNS, SASEGT. CDR3 nucleotides: TGTGCCAGCAGCCGGGGGTCGTCCTACGAGCAGTACTTC. It specifies CASSRGSSYEQYF.

This clonotype showed up many times. CDR3 sequence reads: CAWSARNGYTF. The CDR3 DNA is TGTGCCTGGAGTGCTAGGAATGGCTACACCTTC. This rearrangement joins TRBV30 to TRBJ1-2, with no clear D. The V gene's germline CDR1 is GTSNPN and CDR2 SVGIG (reference sequence). The CDR3 is made up of 11 amino acids. Trimming stripped 1 base from V and 6 bases from J, with 6 bases between.

The chain couples TRBV20-1 to TRBJ2-1; 11 positions match TRBD2. The CDR3 has 12 amino acids. Trimming removed 7 bases from V and 6 bases from J; junction bases left unmatched: 2. Germline CDR1 is DFQATT and CDR2 is SNEGSKA (reference sequence). CDR3 sequence: CSGLAGGNEQFF. CDR3 sequence (DNA): TGCAGTGGGCTAGCGGGGGGCAATGAGCAGTTCTTC.

There are a few counts of this clonotype. CDR3 region: CASTNSGTSVYETQYF. The CDR3 DNA reads TGTGCCAGCACCAATTCTGGGACTAGCGTTTACGAGACCCAGTACTTC. This chain connects TRBV28 to TRBJ2-5, with 10 nucleotides matching TRBD2. Trimming at V came to 7 bases and at J to 5 bases, leaving 13 bases not matched to a gene. CDR3 size: 16 residues. Germline loops: CDR1 MDHEN, CDR2 SYDVKM. Full variable domain (remainder filled in from reference TRBV28 and TRBJ2-5): DVKVTQSSRYLVKRTGEKVFLECVQDMDHENMFWYRQDPGLGLRLIYFSYDVKMKEKGDIPEGYSVSREKKERFSLILESASTNQTSMYLCASTNSGTSVYETQYFGPGTRLLVL.

Here the CDR3 DNA reads TGTGCCTGGAGTGTACGGCCTGCTGACTATGGCTACACCTTC. Translation gives CAWSVRPADYGYTF. V usage is TRBV30 and J usage is TRBJ1-2, with D hard to call. Looked up from germline, CDR1 is GTSNPN and CDR2 is SVGIG (reference sequence). The CDR3 consists of 14 residues. The ends were cut back, 0 bases at V and 3 bases at J, with 11 bases in the middle. The entire variable domain, with the rest obtained from reference TRBV30 and TRBJ1-2, is as follows: SQTIHQWPATLVQPVGSPLSLECTVEGTSNPNLYWYRQAAGRGLQLLFYSVGIGQISSEVPQNLSASRPQDRQFILSSKKLLLSDSGFYLCAWSVRPADYGYTFGSGTRLTVV.

The chain is built from TRBV5-1 and TRBJ2-3, with D perhaps assigned TRBD1 or TRBD2 (5 bases each). Germline V gene lookup returns CDR1 SGHRS and CDR2 YFSETQ. The germline V and J ends were trimmed by 7 bases and 6 bases, with 15 bases remaining between them. This CDR3 is 13 amino acids long. The CDR3 loop is CASGGIQLDTQYF. The CDR3 nucleotides are TGCGCCAGCGGGGGAATCCAGTTGGATACGCAGTATTTT.

This clonotype was picked up many times. The CDR3 bases are TGTGCCAGCAGTTTATCTTCAGGGTTCTCAGATACGCAGTATTTT. This translates into CASSLSSGFSDTQYF. This rearrangement joins TRBV27 to TRBJ2-3; possibly TRBD1 for D (5 bases). Deletions cut 0 bases from V and 4 bases from J, with 11 bases between. Germline CDR1 MNHEY, CDR2 SMNVEV (reference sequence). The CDR3 is made up of 15 amino acids.

The chain has TRBV5-1 and TRBJ2-7; TRBD2 matches at 7 bases. The V gene end was trimmed by 4 bases and the J gene end by 5 bases; junction bases not matched to a gene: 12. Germline V gives CDR1 SGHRS, CDR2 YFSETQ. The CDR3 loop spans 15 amino acids. CDR3 in amino acids: CASSLSGSYLHEQYF. CDR3 in DNA: TGCGCCAGCAGCCTTAGCGGGTCCTACCTCCACGAGCAGTACTTC.

The chain is built from TRBV15 and TRBJ1-4; the match to TRBD1 covers 8 bases. The germline gives CDR1 LNHNV, CDR2 YYDKDF (reference sequence). CDR3 size: 15 residues. Trimming at V came to 4 bases and at J to 3 bases, leaving 4 bases not matched to a gene. As DNA, the CDR3 is TGTGCCACCAGCAAACAACAGGGGGCTAATGAAAAACTGTTTTTT. Translating it yields CATSKQQGANEKLFF. Variable domain in full (rest from reference TRBV15 and TRBJ1-4): DAMVIQNPRYQVTQFGKPVTLSCSQTLNHNVMYWYQQKSSQAPKLLFHYYDKDFNNEADTPDNFQSRRPNTSFCFLDIRSPGLGDTAMYLCATSKQQGANEKLFFGSGTQLSVL.

The rearrangement links TRBV28 to TRBJ2-7, with 9 bases fitting TRBD1. With V trimmed by 9 bases and J by 4 bases, 10 bases remained unmatched. CDR3 length: 14 residues. The germline V gene has CDR1 MDHEN and CDR2 SYDVKM. The CDR3, as DNA: TGTGCCAGTAAGCCTGGGACAGGGCTATACGAGCAGTACTTC. Amino acids: CASKPGTGLYEQYF.

In its sample, this clonotype was seen once. This chain links TRBV20-1 with TRBJ2-3; TRBD1 matches at 8 bases. From germline, CDR1 is DFQATT and CDR2 SNEGSKA (reference sequence). V gave up 5 bases and J gave up 0 bases; unmatched junction bases: 7. This CDR3 is built from 15 residues. The CDR3 bases are TGCAGTGCTCTTATTAGACAGGGGAGCACAGATACGCAGTATTTT. It is translated as CSALIRQGSTDTQYF.

As for this clonotype: Germline is not matched at one junction end, which may reflect a read error. This sequence joins TRBV14 and TRBJ2-7; possibly TRBD2 for D (5 bases). The CDR3 totals 13 residues. Germline values: CDR1 SGHDN, CDR2 FVKESK. The CDR3 DNA is TGTACCAGCAGCGGACGGCCCTCCTACGAGCAGTACTTC. As protein: CTSSGRPSYEQYF.

This clonotype showed up many times. This chain joins TRBV18 and TRBJ1-1; D is unclear. The CDR3 length is 16 residues. The V and J ends lost 6 bases and 0 bases respectively, with 17 bases between them. Looked up from germline, CDR1 is KGHSH and CDR2 is LQKENI. This CDR3 reads CASSPLSLTMNTEAFF. CDR3 DNA sequence: TGTGCCAGCTCCCCCTTGAGCCTTACCATGAACACTGAAGCTTTCTTT.

This chain connects TRBV25-1 to TRBJ2-3; D is ambiguous. The CDR3 sequence is 12 residues long. Trimming removed 5 bases from V and 5 bases from J, with 8 bases in between. Germline assignment: CDR1 MGHDK and CDR2 SYGVNS. CDR3 region: CASSNMVDTQYF. The CDR3 region has the DNA TGTGCCAGCAGTAATATGGTAGATACGCAGTATTTT.